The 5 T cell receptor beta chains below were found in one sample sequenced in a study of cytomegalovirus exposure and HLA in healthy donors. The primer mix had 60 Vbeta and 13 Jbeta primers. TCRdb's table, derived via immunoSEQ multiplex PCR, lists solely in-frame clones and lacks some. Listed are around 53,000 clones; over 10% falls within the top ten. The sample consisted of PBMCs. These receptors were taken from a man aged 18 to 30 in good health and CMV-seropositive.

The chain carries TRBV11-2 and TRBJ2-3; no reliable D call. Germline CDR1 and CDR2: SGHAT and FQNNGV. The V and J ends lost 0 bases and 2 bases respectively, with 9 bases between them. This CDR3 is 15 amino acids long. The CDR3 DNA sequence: TGTGCCAGCAGCTTAGATGGCGGCTACACAGATACGCAGTATTTT. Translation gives CASSLDGGYTDTQYF.

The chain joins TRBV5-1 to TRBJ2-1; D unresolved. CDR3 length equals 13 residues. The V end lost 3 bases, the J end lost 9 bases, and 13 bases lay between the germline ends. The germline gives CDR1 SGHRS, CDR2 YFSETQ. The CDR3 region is CASSSTRLAEQFF. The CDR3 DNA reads TGCGCCAGCAGCTCGACTCGTCTGGCTGAGCAGTTCTTC.

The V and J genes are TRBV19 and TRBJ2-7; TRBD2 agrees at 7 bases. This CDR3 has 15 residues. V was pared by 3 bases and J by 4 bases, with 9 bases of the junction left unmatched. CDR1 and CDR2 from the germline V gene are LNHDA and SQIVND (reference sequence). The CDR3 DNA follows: TGTGCCAGTAGTATCCCTGGCCCTAGCGGATACGAGCAGTACTTC. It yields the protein CASSIPGPSGYEQYF.

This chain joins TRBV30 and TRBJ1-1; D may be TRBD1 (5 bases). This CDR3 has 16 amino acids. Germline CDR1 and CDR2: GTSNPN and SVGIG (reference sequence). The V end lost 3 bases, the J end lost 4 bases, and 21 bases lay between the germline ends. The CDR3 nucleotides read TGTGCCTGGAGGATGAATCGGGGGGTGGTTAGCACTGAAGCTTTCTTT. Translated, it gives CAWRMNRGVVSTEAFF. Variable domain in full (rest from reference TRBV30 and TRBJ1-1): SQTIHQWPATLVQPVGSPLSLECTVEGTSNPNLYWYRQAAGRGLQLLFYSVGIGQISSEVPQNLSASRPQDRQFILSSKKLLLSDSGFYLCAWRMNRGVVSTEAFFGQGTRLTVV.

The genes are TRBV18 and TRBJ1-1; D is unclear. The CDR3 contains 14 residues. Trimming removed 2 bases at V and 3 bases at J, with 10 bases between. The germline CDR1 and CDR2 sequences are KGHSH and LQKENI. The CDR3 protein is CASSPGGQYTEAFF. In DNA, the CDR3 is TGTGCCAGCTCACCAGGTGGGCAGTACACTGAAGCTTTCTTT. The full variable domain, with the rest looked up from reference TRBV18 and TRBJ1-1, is NAGVMQNPRHLVRRRGQEARLRCSPMKGHSHVYWYRQLPEEGLKFMVYLQKENIIDESGMPKERFSAEFPKEGPSILRIQQVVRGDSAAYFCASSPGGQYTEAFFGQGTRLTVV.